These T cell receptor beta chains were read from a single sample in a study of response to subunit inactivated influenza vaccine. TCRdb itself ran the RT-PCR reads through MiXCR, one entry per CDR3 protein. This sample yields 650,000 to 800,000 distinct CDR3 sequences, of which roughly 13% are seen a single time; 5.5% to 7% belongs to the top ten. Sequences were derived from PBMCs from blood, sampled 14 days before vaccination. Source of these receptors: a man aged 45 to 65 who received an inactivated influenza vaccine. CDR3s include the opening cysteine and the closing phenylalanine or tryptophan. The order of the fields is J gene, D gene, clone size, V gene, CDR3 protein, CDR3 DNA. The D gene is left open where the match is weak. Only part of the rows carry a size: once, few, many, or a class if the clone is expanded.

J: TRBJ2-5; D: .; size: .; V: TRBV12-3/TRBV12-4; CDR3: CASSPGTPETQYF; DNA: TGTGCCAGCAGTCCCGGGACTCCGGAGACCCAGTACTTC
J: TRBJ2-1; D: .; size: .; V: TRBV6-2/TRBV6-3; CDR3: CASSSDRGTVAGTLYNEQFF; DNA: TGTGCCAGCAGTTCCGACCGAGGGACGGTAGCCGGGACGCTCTACAATGAGCAGTTCTTC
J: TRBJ1-1; D: .; size: .; V: TRBV29-1; CDR3: CSVEALNKGPKKAFF; DNA: TGCAGCGTTGAAGCTCTCAACAAGGGACCGAAAAAGGCTTTCTTT
J: TRBJ2-1; D: TRBD2; size: many; V: TRBV5-1; CDR3: CASSLVSGGADEQFF; DNA: TGCGCCAGCAGCTTGGTAAGCGGGGGGGCCGATGAGCAGTTCTTC
J: TRBJ2-3; D: TRBD2; size: .; V: TRBV10-3; CDR3: CAISETGTNTDTQYF; DNA: TGTGCCATCAGTGAAACCGGGACTAACACAGATACGCAGTATTTT
J: TRBJ1-5; D: TRBD1; size: few; V: TRBV2; CDR3: CASRGQENQPQHF; DNA: TGTGCCAGCAGAGGACAGGAAAATCAGCCCCAGCATTTT
J: TRBJ1-1; D: .; size: .; V: TRBV29-1; CDR3: CSVEGWGGTEAFF; DNA: TGCAGCGTTGAGGGATGGGGTGGAACTGAAGCTTTCTTT
J: TRBJ1-2; D: .; size: few; V: TRBV7-9; CDR3: CASSLAGRRYGYTF; DNA: TGTGCCAGCAGCTTAGCTGGCCGACGCTATGGCTACACCTTC
J: TRBJ1-1; D: TRBD1; size: .; V: TRBV10-2; CDR3: CASSSTGRTEAFF; DNA: TGCGCCAGCAGTTCGACAGGGAGGACTGAAGCTTTCTTT
J: TRBJ2-6; D: .; size: few; V: TRBV5-8; CDR3: CASSRARLSSGANVLTF; DNA: TGTGCCAGCAGCCGGGCCAGATTGAGCTCTGGGGCCAACGTCCTGACTTTC